The rows below give T cell receptor beta chains drawn from one sample of a study of blood T cell repertoires in COVID-19. The method was immunoSEQ multiplex PCR; TCRdb's version includes in-frame clones alone and lacks a portion of them. The data contain about 160,000 clones, approximately 80% of them singletons. Specimen: peripheral blood. The receptor source for this set is a man in his 70s with acute or convalescent COVID-19. CDR3s include the opening cysteine and the closing phenylalanine or tryptophan. The D gene is left open where the match is weak. Part of the rows lack a size; the others show once, few, many or a class for expanded clones.

clone_size,v_call,j_call,d_call,cdr3_aa
NA,TRBV6-5,TRBJ2-3,NA,CASSRQLASTDTQYF
NA,TRBV28,TRBJ1-5,TRBD1,CATTGVLKPQHF
NA,TRBV3-1/TRBV3-2,TRBJ1-1,TRBD1,CASSQVRDSDEAFF
few,TRBV6-4,TRBJ2-7,NA,CASIGGHYEQYF
NA,TRBV7-3,TRBJ2-3,TRBD1,CASSFYRGADTQYF
NA,TRBV5-1,TRBJ2-1,NA,CASSLYGGDEQFF
few,TRBV23-1,TRBJ1-3,NA,CASSQSRAAPSGNTIYF
NA,TRBV3-1/TRBV3-2,TRBJ2-7,NA,CASSQETRASSYEQYF
NA,TRBV14,TRBJ1-6,NA,CASSHGTPYNSPLHF
NA,TRBV7-9,TRBJ1-4,NA,CASSPDVSGEKLFF
NA,TRBV10-3,TRBJ1-4,TRBD1,CAISVGQFNEKLFF
NA,TRBV4-2,TRBJ2-7,TRBD1,CASSQTPGQGNEQYF
NA,TRBV6-6,TRBJ1-5,NA,CASSYAASSSNQPQHF
NA,TRBV2,TRBJ2-3,TRBD2,CASSRVGGSTDTQYF